One and the same sample provided the 18 T cell receptor beta chains below, sequenced in a study of OX40 agonist ivuxolimab in advanced cancers. Here immunoSEQ multiplex PCR was the method, and the copy in TCRdb shows in-frame clones only, minus some. The data show fewer than 20,000 clones, more than 65% seen once. The sequencing used CD4+ or CD8+ T cells sorted from blood, collected in a trial of the OX40 agonist ivuxolimab. The receptor set was obtained from an adult with an advanced solid tumor such as melanoma, head and neck, liver or kidney cancer.

To note about this clone: Other DNA sequences of this sample code for an identical CDR3. V and J are TRBV28 and TRBJ1-5; 11 positions agree with TRBD1. This CDR3 has 15 residues. Germline V gives CDR1 MDHEN, CDR2 SYDVKM. Trimming removed 3 bases from V and 4 bases from J; junction bases left unmatched: 2. CDR3 sequence (DNA): TGTGCCAGCAGTTTCCGGGACAGGGGGAATCAGCCCCAGCATTTT. Its translation is CASSFRDRGNQPQHF.

The chain couples TRBV5-6 to TRBJ2-7; 8 bases map to TRBD2. V lost 5 bases and J lost 6; bases outside the gene matches: 4. The germline V gene has CDR1 SGHDT and CDR2 YYEEEE. The CDR3 is 12 amino acids. CDR3 in DNA: TGTGCCAGCAGGGGACTAGTCTCCGAGCAGTACTTC. Translated: CASRGLVSEQYF.

The V gene is TRBV19, the J gene TRBJ2-1; D is ambiguous. Trimming shortened V by 6 bases and J by 3 bases, and 3 bases separated the two germline ends. The CDR3 totals 11 residues. The germline V gene encodes CDR1 LNHDA and CDR2 SQIVND (reference sequence). CDR3 in DNA: TGTGCCAGTAGCTACTACAATGAGCAGTTCTTC. Translation: CASSYYNEQFF.

This chain connects TRBV19 to TRBJ2-3; D is unclear. The ends were cut back, 6 bases at V and 3 bases at J, with 7 bases in the middle. Germline loops: CDR1 LNHDA, CDR2 SQIVND (reference sequence). This CDR3 is 12 amino acids long. In nucleotides, the CDR3 is TGTGCCAGTAGGAGCTTTACAGATACGCAGTATTTT. It translates to CASRSFTDTQYF.

The rearrangement joins TRBV27 to TRBJ2-5; the D is unclear. Germline V lookup: CDR1 MNHEY, CDR2 SMNVEV (reference sequence). V lost 5 bases and J 2 bases, leaving 18 bases between the germline ends. The CDR3 is 16 residues long. CDR3 bases: TGTGCCAGCAGTCCCAGGATGACACTTACTCAAGAGACCCAGTACTTC. Translated: CASSPRMTLTQETQYF.

The V gene is TRBV7-9, the J gene TRBJ1-2; TRBD1 might be the D (6 bases). The germline V gene encodes CDR1 SEHNR and CDR2 FQNEAQ (reference sequence). V dropped 6 bases and J dropped 1 base, with 18 bases sitting between them. The CDR3 spans 16 residues. Here the CDR3 DNA reads TGTGCCAGCAGTATTTTAACAGGGACGATTAACTATGGCTACACCTTC. It specifies CASSILTGTINYGYTF.

This clone was counted only a few times. The chain employs TRBV29-1 and TRBJ2-1; 8 nucleotides line up with TRBD2. V dropped 3 bases and J dropped 3; count of bases not matched to a gene: 7. The CDR3 length is 15 residues. Germline CDR1 and CDR2: SQVTM and ANQGSEA. The CDR3 is CSVDPGTRGYNEQFF. The CDR3 DNA is TGCAGCGTTGACCCCGGGACTAGAGGCTACAATGAGCAGTTCTTC.

The genes are TRBV7-2 and TRBJ2-2, with TRBD2 matching over 7 bases. CDR3 length: 15 residues. V lost 6 bases, J lost 6 bases, and 10 bases stayed unmatched. The V gene's germline CDR1 is SGHTA and CDR2 FQGNSA. The CDR3: CASRRGEFAAGELFF. The CDR3 coding sequence is TGTGCCAGCAGACGGGGGGAGTTCGCCGCCGGGGAGCTGTTTTTT.

This sequence joins TRBV29-1 and TRBJ2-1, with 8 bases aligning to TRBD2. This CDR3 is built from 14 residues. Germline trimming cut 1 base from V and 9 bases from J; bases unmatched to any gene: 8. Germline lookup yields CDR1 SQVTM and CDR2 ANQGSEA. CDR3 in amino acids: CSVEGPGGDVEQFF. The CDR3 DNA reads TGCAGCGTTGAAGGCCCGGGGGGGGACGTTGAGCAGTTCTTC.

The CDR3 reads CASSYSRGYEQYF. Written as DNA, the CDR3 is TGTGCCAGCAGTTACTCGCGGGGTTACGAGCAGTACTTC. This chain connects TRBV6-5 to TRBJ2-7, with D possibly being TRBD2 (6 bases). Germline CDR1 and CDR2: MNHEY and SVGAGI. Trimming removed 0 bases at V and 4 bases at J, with 7 bases between. The CDR3 sequence is 13 residues long.

The V and J genes are TRBV7-7 and TRBJ2-1; 7 bases line up with TRBD2. The CDR3 totals 14 residues. Germline CDR1 reads SSHAT; CDR2 reads FNYEAQ (reference sequence). V lost 4 bases, J lost 7 bases, and 7 bases stayed unmatched. In DNA form, the CDR3 reads TGTGCCAGCAGCTCAGCGGGGTCCGTTAATGAGCAGTTCTTC. The encoded protein is CASSSAGSVNEQFF. Variable domain in full (rest from reference TRBV7-7 and TRBJ2-1): GAGVSQSPRYKVTKRGQDVTLRCDPISSHATLYWYQQALGQGPEFLTYFNYEAQPDKSGLPSDRFSAERPEGSISTLTIQRTEQRDSAMYRCASSSAGSVNEQFFGPGTRLTVL.

By sample fraction, this clone is medium-sized (0.01 to 0.1%). J is TRBJ2-5 and V is TRBV4-2; 8 bases align to TRBD2. V trimming: 4 bases; J trimming: 5 bases; junction bases outside the gene matches: 3. This CDR3 region has 13 residues. Germline V gene sequence: CDR1 LGHNA, CDR2 YNFKEQ. The CDR3 region is CASSRGGRETQYF. The CDR3 nucleotides are TGTGCCAGCAGCCGGGGCGGGAGGGAGACCCAGTACTTC.

This CDR3 is CASRPRGPLHEQYF. The DNA for the CDR3 is TGTGCCAGCAGGCCCCGGGGGCCTTTACACGAGCAGTACTTC. V gene TRBV28 combines with J gene TRBJ2-7; D assignment may be TRBD1 or TRBD2 (6 bases each). This CDR3 region has 14 residues. V dropped 6 bases and J dropped 5 bases, with 17 bases sitting between them. The germline V gene encodes CDR1 MDHEN and CDR2 SYDVKM.

This clone turned up a few times. The V call is TRBV6-4, the J call TRBJ1-1; D unclear. The CDR3 is 13 residues long. Trimming pared 2 bases from V and 5 bases from J, leaving 9 bases between. Germline values: CDR1 MRHNA, CDR2 SNTAGT. The CDR3 spells CASSDVRGTEAFF. The CDR3 coding sequence is TGTGCCAGCAGTGACGTACGAGGGACTGAAGCTTTCTTT.

V is TRBV6-1 and J is TRBJ1-1; D is unresolved. Germline CDR1 and CDR2: MNHNS and SASEGT. The germline V and J ends were trimmed by 2 bases and 4 bases, with 8 bases remaining between them. The length of the CDR3 is 13 residues. Here the CDR3 DNA reads TGTGCCAGCAGTGAATGGGATTTCACTGAAGCTTTCTTT. Protein: CASSEWDFTEAFF.

This chain joins TRBV6-6 and TRBJ1-3; no definite D call. Trimming cost V 6 bases and J 0 bases, with 9 bases left between them. Germline CDR1 and CDR2: MNHNY and SVGAGI (reference sequence). This CDR3 is 14 amino acids long. CDR3 in DNA: TGTGCCAGCAGCTTCGGGTACTCTGGAAACACCATATATTTT. It encodes CASSFGYSGNTIYF.

The V and J genes are TRBV28 and TRBJ2-5, with D perhaps being TRBD1 or TRBD2 (5 bases each). V gave up 3 bases and J gave up 3 bases, with 17 bases separating them. The CDR3 is 16 amino acids. CDR1 and CDR2 from the germline V gene are MDHEN and SYDVKM. CDR3 loop: CASSLVGAGPKETQYF. CDR3 sequence (DNA): TGTGCCAGCAGTTTGGTCGGGGCAGGCCCGAAAGAGACCCAGTACTTC.

The chain links TRBV29-1 to TRBJ2-7; D is possibly TRBD1 or TRBD2 (5 bases each). The germline gives CDR1 SQVTM, CDR2 ANQGSEA. Trimming cost V 7 bases and J 4 bases, with 14 bases left between them. This CDR3 is built from 12 residues. This chain's CDR3 is CSASPGGYEQYF. CDR3 DNA sequence: TGCAGCGCATCCCCTGGGGGTTACGAGCAGTACTTC.